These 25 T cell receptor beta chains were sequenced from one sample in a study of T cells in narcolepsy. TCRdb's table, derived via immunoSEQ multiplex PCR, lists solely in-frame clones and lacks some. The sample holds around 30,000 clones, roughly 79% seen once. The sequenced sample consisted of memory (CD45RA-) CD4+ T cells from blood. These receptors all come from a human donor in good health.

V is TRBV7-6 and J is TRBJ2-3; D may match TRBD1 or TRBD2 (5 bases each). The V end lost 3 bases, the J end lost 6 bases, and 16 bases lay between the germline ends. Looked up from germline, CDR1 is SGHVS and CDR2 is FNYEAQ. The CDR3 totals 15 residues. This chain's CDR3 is CASSFRDHSRDTQYF. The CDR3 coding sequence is TGTGCCAGCAGCTTCCGGGACCACAGCCGGGATACGCAGTATTTT.

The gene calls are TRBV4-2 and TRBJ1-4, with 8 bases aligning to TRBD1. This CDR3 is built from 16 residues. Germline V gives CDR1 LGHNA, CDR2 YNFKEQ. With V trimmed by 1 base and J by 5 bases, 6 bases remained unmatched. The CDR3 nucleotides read TGTGCCAGCAGCCAAGGGACAGGGTCGGAGAATGAAAAACTGTTTTTT. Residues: CASSQGTGSENEKLFF.

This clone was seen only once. The CDR3 loop is CASSEAPEAQYF. The CDR3, as DNA: TGCGCCAGCAGTGAGGCCCCGGAGGCCCAGTACTTC. The chain uses TRBV10-1 and TRBJ2-5; TRBD2 is a possible D gene (5 bases). Germline V gene data show CDR1 as WNHNN and CDR2 as SYGVQD (reference sequence). V lost 2 bases to trimming and J lost 9 bases, with 10 bases between them. The length of the CDR3 is 12 residues.

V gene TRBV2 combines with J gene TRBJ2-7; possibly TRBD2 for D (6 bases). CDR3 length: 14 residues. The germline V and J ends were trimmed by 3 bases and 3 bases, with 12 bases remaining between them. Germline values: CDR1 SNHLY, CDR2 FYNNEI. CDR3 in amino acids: CASSDLGRNYEQYF. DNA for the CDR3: TGTGCCAGCAGTGACCTGGGGAGGAACTACGAGCAGTACTTC.

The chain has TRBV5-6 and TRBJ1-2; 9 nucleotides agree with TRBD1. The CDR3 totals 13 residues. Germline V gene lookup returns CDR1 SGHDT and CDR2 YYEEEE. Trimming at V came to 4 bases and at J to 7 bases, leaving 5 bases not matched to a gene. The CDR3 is CASSREDRGGYTF. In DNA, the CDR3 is TGTGCCAGCAGCCGCGAGGACAGGGGTGGCTACACCTTC.

For the CDR3, the DNA is TGTGCCACCAGCACTCGACAGGGGACCTACTATGGCTACACCTTC. It is translated as CATSTRQGTYYGYTF. The V gene is TRBV15, the J gene TRBJ1-2, with TRBD1 identical over 8 bases. V was clipped by 4 bases and J by 3 bases; unmatched bases: 7. The CDR3 totals 15 residues. Germline CDR1 LNHNV, CDR2 YYDKDF (reference sequence).

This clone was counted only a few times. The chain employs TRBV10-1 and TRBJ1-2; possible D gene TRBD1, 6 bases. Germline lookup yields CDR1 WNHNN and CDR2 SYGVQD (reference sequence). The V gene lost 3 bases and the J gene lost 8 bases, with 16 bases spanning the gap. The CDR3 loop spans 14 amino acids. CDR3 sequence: CASSDTGSTEGYTF. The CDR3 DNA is TGCGCCAGCAGTGACACAGGGTCAACTGAAGGCTACACCTTC.

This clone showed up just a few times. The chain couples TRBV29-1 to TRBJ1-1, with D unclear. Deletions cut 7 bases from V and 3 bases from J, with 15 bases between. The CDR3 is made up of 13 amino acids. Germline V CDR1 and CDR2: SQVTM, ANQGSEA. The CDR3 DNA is TGCAGCGCTGAGCGGGAAGTAGACACTGAAGCTTTCTTT. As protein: CSAEREVDTEAFF.

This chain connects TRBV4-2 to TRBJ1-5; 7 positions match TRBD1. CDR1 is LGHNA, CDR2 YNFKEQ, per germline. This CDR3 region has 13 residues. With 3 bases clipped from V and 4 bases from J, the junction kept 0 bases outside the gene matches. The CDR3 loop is CASSQDRNQPQHF. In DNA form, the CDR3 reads TGTGCCAGCAGCCAGGACAGGAATCAGCCCCAGCATTTT.

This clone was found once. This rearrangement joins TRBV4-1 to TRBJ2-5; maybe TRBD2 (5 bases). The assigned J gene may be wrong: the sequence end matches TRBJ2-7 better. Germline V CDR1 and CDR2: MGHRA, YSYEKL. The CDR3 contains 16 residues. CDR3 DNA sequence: TGCGCCAGCAGCCAAGATCCAGGCGGGTCCCACTACGAGCAGTACTTC. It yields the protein CASSQDPGGSHYEQYF.

CDR3 loop: CASTRDRLETQYF. The CDR3, as DNA: TGTGCCAGCACCCGTGACAGGTTAGAGACCCAGTACTTC. The V call is TRBV7-2, the J call TRBJ2-5; D perhaps matches TRBD1 (6 bases). Germline V gene sequence: CDR1 SGHTA, CDR2 FQGNSA. V was cut by 7 bases and J by 4 bases, with 13 bases left in between. The CDR3 has 13 residues.

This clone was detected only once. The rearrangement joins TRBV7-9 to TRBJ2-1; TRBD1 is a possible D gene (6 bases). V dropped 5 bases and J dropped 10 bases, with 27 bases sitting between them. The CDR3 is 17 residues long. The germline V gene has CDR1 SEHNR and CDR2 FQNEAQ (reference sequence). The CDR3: CASSPGAGARANEEQFF. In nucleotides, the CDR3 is TGTGCCAGCAGCCCAGGGGCAGGGGCGCGGGCCAATGAAGAGCAGTTCTTC.

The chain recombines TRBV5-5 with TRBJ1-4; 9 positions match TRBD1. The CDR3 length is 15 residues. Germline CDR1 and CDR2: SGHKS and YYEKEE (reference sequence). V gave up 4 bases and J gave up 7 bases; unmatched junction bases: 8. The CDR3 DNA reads TGTGCCAGCAGCATTCCTGGGACAGGGTCTGAAAAACTGTTTTTT. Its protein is CASSIPGTGSEKLFF.

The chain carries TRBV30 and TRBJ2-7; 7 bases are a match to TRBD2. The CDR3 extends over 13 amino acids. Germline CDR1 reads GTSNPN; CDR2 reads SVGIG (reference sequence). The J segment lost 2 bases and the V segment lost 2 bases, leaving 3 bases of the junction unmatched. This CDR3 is CAWSPGGTYEQYF. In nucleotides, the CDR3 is TGTGCCTGGAGTCCGGGGGGAACCTACGAGCAGTACTTC. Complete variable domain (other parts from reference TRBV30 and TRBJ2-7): SQTIHQWPATLVQPVGSPLSLECTVEGTSNPNLYWYRQAAGRGLQLLFYSVGIGQISSEVPQNLSASRPQDRQFILSSKKLLLSDSGFYLCAWSPGGTYEQYFGPGTRLTVT.

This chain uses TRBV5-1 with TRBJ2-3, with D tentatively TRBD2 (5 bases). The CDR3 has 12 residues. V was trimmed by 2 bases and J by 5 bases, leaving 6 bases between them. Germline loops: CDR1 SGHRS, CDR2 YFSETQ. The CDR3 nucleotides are TGCGCCAGCAGCTTTGAGGGAGATACGCAGTATTTT. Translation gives CASSFEGDTQYF.

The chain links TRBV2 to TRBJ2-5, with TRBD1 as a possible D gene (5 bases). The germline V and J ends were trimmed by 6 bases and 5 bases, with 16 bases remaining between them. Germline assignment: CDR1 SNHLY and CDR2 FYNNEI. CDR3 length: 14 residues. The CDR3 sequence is CASRFGQGGETQYF. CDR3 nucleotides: TGTGCCAGCAGATTCGGGCAGGGTGGTGAGACCCAGTACTTC.

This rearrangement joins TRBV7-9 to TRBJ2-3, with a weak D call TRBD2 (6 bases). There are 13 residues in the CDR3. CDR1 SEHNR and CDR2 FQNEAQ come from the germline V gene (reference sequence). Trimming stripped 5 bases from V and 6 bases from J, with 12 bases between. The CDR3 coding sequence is TGTGCCAGCAGCCGCCGACTAGTTGATACGCAGTATTTT. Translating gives CASSRRLVDTQYF.

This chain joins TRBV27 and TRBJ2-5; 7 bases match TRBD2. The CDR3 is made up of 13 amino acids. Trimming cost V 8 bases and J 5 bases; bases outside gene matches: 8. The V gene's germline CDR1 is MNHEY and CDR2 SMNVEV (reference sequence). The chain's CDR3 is CASCLGGSETQYF. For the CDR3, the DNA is TGTGCCAGCTGCCTCGGGGGGTCGGAGACCCAGTACTTC.

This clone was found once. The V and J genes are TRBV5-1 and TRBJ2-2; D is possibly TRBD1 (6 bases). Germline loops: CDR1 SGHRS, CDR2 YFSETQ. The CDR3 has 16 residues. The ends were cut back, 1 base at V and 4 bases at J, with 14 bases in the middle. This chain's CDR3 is CASSLYQTGTTGELFF. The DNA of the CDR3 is TGCGCCAGCAGCTTGTACCAGACAGGAACCACCGGGGAGCTGTTTTTT.

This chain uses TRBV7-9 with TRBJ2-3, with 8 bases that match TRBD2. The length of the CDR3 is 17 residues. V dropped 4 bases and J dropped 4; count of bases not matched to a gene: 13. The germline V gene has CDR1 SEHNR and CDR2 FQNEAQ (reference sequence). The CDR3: CASSSRTGTSHSDTQYF. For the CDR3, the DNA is TGTGCCAGCAGCTCACGAACCGGGACTAGTCACTCAGATACGCAGTATTTT. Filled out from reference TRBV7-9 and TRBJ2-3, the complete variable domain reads DTGVSQNPRHKITKRGQNVTFRCDPISEHNRLYWYRQTLGQGPEFLTYFQNEAQLEKSRLLSDRFSAERPKGSFSTLEIQRTEQGDSAMYLCASSSRTGTSHSDTQYFGPGTRLTVL.

The CDR3 sequence: CASSLKENYGYTF. The CDR3 bases are TGTGCCAGCAGCCTGAAAGAGAACTATGGCTACACCTTC. This rearrangement joins TRBV6-6 to TRBJ1-2; D not certain. The CDR3 extends over 13 amino acids. Between the trimmed V and J ends, which lost 6 bases and 2 bases, there was a span of 10 bases. CDR1 and CDR2 from the germline V gene are MNHNY and SVGAGI (reference sequence).

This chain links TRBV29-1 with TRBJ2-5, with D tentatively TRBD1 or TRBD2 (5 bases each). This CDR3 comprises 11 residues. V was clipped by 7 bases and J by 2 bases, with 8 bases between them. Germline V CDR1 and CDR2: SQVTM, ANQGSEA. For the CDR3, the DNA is TGCAGCGGAGGGGTACAAGAGACCCAGTACTTC. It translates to CSGGVQETQYF.

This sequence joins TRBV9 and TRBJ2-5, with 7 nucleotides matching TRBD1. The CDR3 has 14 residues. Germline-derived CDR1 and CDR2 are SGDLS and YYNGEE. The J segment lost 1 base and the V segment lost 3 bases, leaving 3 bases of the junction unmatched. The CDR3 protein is CASSGTGVQETQYF. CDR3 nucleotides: TGTGCCAGCAGCGGAACAGGGGTCCAAGAGACCCAGTACTTC.

In nucleotides, the CDR3 is TGTGCCAGCAGCGTAGTAACGGGGGTAGCAGCCCACGAGCAGTACTTC. Amino acid sequence: CASSVVTGVAAHEQYF. The chain is built from TRBV9 and TRBJ2-5, with D possibly matching TRBD2 (6 bases). The J call is uncertain, as TRBJ2-7 better fits the DNA end. From germline, CDR1 is SGDLS and CDR2 YYNGEE. CDR3 length: 16 residues.

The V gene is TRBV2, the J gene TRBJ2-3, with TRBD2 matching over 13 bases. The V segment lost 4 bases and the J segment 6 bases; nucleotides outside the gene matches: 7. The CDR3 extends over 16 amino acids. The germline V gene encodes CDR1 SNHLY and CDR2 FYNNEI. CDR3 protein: CASSARLAGGRDTQYF. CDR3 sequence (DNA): TGTGCCAGCAGTGCGCGACTAGCGGGAGGTAGGGATACGCAGTATTTT.